This T cell receptor (beta chain) was sequenced in a study of liver allograft versus peripheral blood T cells. Study context: The authors compared T cell receptor repertoires in transplanted livers with those in the peripheral blood of recipients. The study's findings and limits: Inside liver allografts, T cell receptor repertoires reportedly diverged from the repertoires found in peripheral blood.

There are 13 residues in the CDR3. Trimming cost V 7 bases and J 8 bases, with 14 bases left between them. Germline values: CDR1 MNHEY, CDR2 SMNVEV (reference sequence). As to this clonotype: The antigen is not known.

TCRdb fed the reads into MiXCR, producing one record per CDR3 protein. The data contain 2,700 or so distinct CDR3 sequences, less than 20% of them singletons. V usage is TRBV27 and J usage is TRBJ1-4; the D gene is possibly TRBD1 (5 bases). This TCR came from a human patient who had a liver transplant. Among the T cells, some may be from the graft donor. The CDR3 sequence is CASTGGNAEKLFF. The CDR3 region has the DNA TGTGCCAGCACGGGGGGGAATGCGGAAAAACTGTTTTTT.